A selection of T cell receptor beta chains follows, all from one sample in a study of cytomegalovirus exposure and HLA in healthy donors. Clones were read by immunoSEQ multiplex PCR, and TCRdb kept only the in-frame ones, dropping some. The data show fewer than 200,000 clones, over 75% seen once. The sample was PBMCs. The receptor set was obtained from a girl less than two years old in good health and CMV-seronegative. CDR3s include the opening cysteine and the closing phenylalanine or tryptophan. The order of the fields is CDR3 protein, D gene, V gene. A D gene is named only where the DNA matches it firmly.

CASSETARTSGADTQYF TRBD2 TRBV9
CALGEVRDIQYF . TRBV6-5
CASSAGYNEQFF . TRBV19
CASSYSVGAGGFF TRBD2 TRBV6-6
CASSPVDRGNGYTF TRBD1 TRBV5-6
CASSRDRSMNTEAFF . TRBV21-1
CASSLDSGQTYEQYF . TRBV11-2
CASSQGGEANYGYTF . TRBV4-2
CASSLGQWETQYF . TRBV7-2
CASSIRLAGGPEQETQYF TRBD2 TRBV5-5
CASSHRRGGTGSPLHF TRBD1 TRBV4-1
CASSEGVRLYLFNEQFF . TRBV6-1
CASSIGGTAYGYTF TRBD1 TRBV19
CASSDPEFTDTQYF . TRBV6-4
CASSKRLAGVELYEQYF . TRBV12-1
CASSLVGGGLQLYEQYF . TRBV11-2
CASSSPTRRVGGTDTQYF . TRBV27
CASSFLQGQETQYF . TRBV27
CASSFEGEKLFF . TRBV5-1
CSVQGALGTGELFF . TRBV29-1
CASSRSIQGLAAYEQYF TRBD2 TRBV4-3
CASSLTVPGPNTEAFF . TRBV7-3
CASSTPGQETQYF . TRBV6-5
CASSLTGTSSYGYTF . TRBV6-5
CASSSRNNNYEQYF . TRBV5-6
CASSPRGGYTEAFF . TRBV5-4
CASRSTGVLYGYTF TRBD1 TRBV5-4
CASSLVRGTDYGYTF . TRBV7-9
CASSQRDTYEQYF . TRBV4-1
CASSLSGGLTDTQYF TRBD2 TRBV5-6
CSVDWGGNTGELFF TRBD2 TRBV29-1
CASSLGTWRRYYEQYF . TRBV11-3
CASRLAGDTGELFF TRBD2 TRBV5-4
CASSAGTSSTDTQYF TRBD2 TRBV9
CASRPTGSGEQYF . TRBV27
CASSQVGGGKWEQYF TRBD2 TRBV4-3
CASSQVRQDYGYTF . TRBV4-2
CATSFSGSYGYTF . TRBV15
CASSGEGLAGVLGETQYF TRBD2 TRBV5-6
CATSRDPITYYNEQFF . TRBV15
CASSWDRGLGMNTEAFF TRBD1 TRBV5-1
CASSLRVQDNEQFF . TRBV7-9
CASGPGLAGGIEGTRETQYF TRBD2 TRBV12-5
CAGRVGWGGGKGQPQHF . TRBV7-8
CAISVEGGEQFF . TRBV10-3
CASSDYRGDGYTF TRBD1 TRBV25-1
CASSLGGTAAINEKLFF . TRBV5-1
CASSLARGFNYEQYF . TRBV7-6
CASSEFSRGTDEQFF . TRBV2
CASSLSISGGASETQYF TRBD2 TRBV5-6
CASSLDVAGRALNTEAFF . TRBV7-2
CASSPLTGGAAEQYF TRBD1 TRBV18
CASRLFGTGDTEAFF TRBD1 TRBV19
CASFAEDRGTEAFF TRBD1 TRBV25-1
CASSSVHYAGHNSNQPQHF . TRBV7-9